This T cell receptor beta chain was profiled in a study of Ad26.COV2.S vaccination and SARS-CoV-2 variants. As for the study in general: Donor allocation was to the COV1001 Ad26.COV2.S trial arm.

Treatment meaning: some 20 received Ad26.COV2.S at low or high dose, single or two shots; 5 received placebo; per-sample allocation not given. Day 63 after the first vaccine or placebo injection was the time point for sampling. In its sample, this clone was seen once. Germline V CDR1 and CDR2: SGDLS, YYNGEE. V shed 3 bases and J 3 bases; nucleotides not matched to a gene: 11. The CDR3 spans 17 residues. Clones were read by immunoSEQ multiplex PCR, and TCRdb kept only the in-frame ones, dropping some. The sample gives 430,000 or so clones, about nine tenths of which show up once; 12% is in the top ten.

The clonotype originates from a person aged 18 to 65 who received the Ad26.COV2.S COVID-19 vaccine or a placebo. This chain uses TRBV9 with TRBJ2-1, with 8 bases identical to TRBD2. This specimen consisted of peripheral blood, obtained in a trial of Ad26.COV2.S vaccine versus placebo. CDR3 sequence reads: CASSALPGGLGYNEQFF. DNA for the CDR3: TGTGCCAGCAGCGCCCTCCCCGGGGGACTAGGCTACAATGAGCAGTTCTTC.